The TCR beta chain under discussion was sequenced for a study of control samples from healthy donors and cancer patients. Profiled with immunoSEQ multiplex PCR; TCRdb holds only in-frame clones, not every one. Here the sample spans 140,000 to 150,000 clones, approximately 88% being singletons. Sequenced sample: blood. The receptor was derived from a man aged 30-40 years in good health.

CDR3 protein: CASSARDRVDYGYTF. The CDR3 coding sequence is TGTGCCAGCAGCGCACGGGACAGGGTGGACTATGGCTACACCTTC. The rearrangement uses TRBV5-5 and TRBJ1-2, with 9 bases that match TRBD1. The CDR3 totals 15 residues. V gave up 4 bases and J gave up 3 bases; unmatched junction bases: 7. The V gene's germline CDR1 is SGHKS and CDR2 YYEKEE (reference sequence).